This T cell receptor beta chain was captured by sequencing in a study of CD4+ T cells in melanoma. From germline, CDR1 is SNHLY and CDR2 FYNNEI. Trimming removed 3 bases from V and 5 bases from J; junction bases left unmatched: 5. The CDR3 totals 15 residues. The data were produced by immunoSEQ multiplex PCR, yet TCRdb's version contains in-frame clones alone and is incomplete. The sample records fewer than 20,000 clones, 81% being singletons. The receptor was isolated from a human donor with melanoma. This chain joins TRBV2 and TRBJ2-1, with 9 nucleotides matching TRBD2. Sequenced sample: cells from a culture (not recorded whether cultured in vitro). CDR3 DNA: TGTGCCAGCAGTGAGGTTCTAGCGGGAAACAATGAGCAGTTCTTC. Amino acid sequence: CASSEVLAGNNEQFF.